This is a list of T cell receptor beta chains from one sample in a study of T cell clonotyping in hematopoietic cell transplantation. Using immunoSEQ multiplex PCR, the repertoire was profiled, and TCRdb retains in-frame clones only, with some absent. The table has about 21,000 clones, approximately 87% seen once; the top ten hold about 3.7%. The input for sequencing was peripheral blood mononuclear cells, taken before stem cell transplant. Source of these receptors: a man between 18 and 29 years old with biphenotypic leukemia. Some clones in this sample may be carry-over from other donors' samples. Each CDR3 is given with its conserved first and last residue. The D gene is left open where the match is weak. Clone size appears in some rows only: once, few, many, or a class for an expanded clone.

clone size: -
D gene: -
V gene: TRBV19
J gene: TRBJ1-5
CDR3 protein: CASSPSGSGQPQHF
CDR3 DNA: TGTGCCAGTAGTCCCTCAGGGTCGGGTCAGCCCCAGCATTTT

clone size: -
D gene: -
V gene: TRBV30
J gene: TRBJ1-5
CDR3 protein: CAWSAVRVRQPQHF
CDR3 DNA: TGTGCCTGGAGTGCCGTCAGGGTTAGGCAGCCCCAGCATTTT

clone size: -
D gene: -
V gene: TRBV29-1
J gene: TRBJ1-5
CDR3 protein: CSVELGQGTNQPQHF
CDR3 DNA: TGCAGCGTTGAGTTGGGGCAGGGGACCAATCAGCCCCAGCATTTT

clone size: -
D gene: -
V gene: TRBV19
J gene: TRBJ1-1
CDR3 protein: CASSALSGNTEAFF
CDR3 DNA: TGTGCCAGTAGTGCTCTATCAGGGAACACTGAAGCTTTCTTT

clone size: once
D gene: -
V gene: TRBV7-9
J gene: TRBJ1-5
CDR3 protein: CASSPFSNQPQHF
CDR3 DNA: TGTGCCAGCAGTCCATTTAGCAATCAGCCCCAGCATTTT

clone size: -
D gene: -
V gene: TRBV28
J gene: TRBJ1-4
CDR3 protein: CATRPRIEEKLFF
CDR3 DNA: TGTGCCACCCGACCAAGAATAGAGGAAAAACTGTTTTTT

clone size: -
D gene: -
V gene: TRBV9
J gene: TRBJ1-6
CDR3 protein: CASSVGPGDLGNSPLHF
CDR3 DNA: TGTGCCAGCTCCGTAGGGCCAGGCGACCTTGGAAATTCACCCCTCCACTTT

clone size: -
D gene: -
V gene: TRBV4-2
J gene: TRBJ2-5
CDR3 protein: CASSQELSVSLHF
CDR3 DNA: TGTGCCAGCAGCCAAGAGTTGTCGGTTAGTTTGCACTTC

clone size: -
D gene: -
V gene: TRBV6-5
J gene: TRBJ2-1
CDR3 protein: CASSYMGGPYNEQFF
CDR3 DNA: TGTGCCAGCAGTTACATGGGGGGGCCCTACAATGAGCAGTTCTTC

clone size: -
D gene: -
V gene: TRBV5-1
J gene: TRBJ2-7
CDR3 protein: CASSQDTNTYEQYF
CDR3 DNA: TGCGCCAGCAGCCAAGACACTAATACCTACGAGCAGTACTTC

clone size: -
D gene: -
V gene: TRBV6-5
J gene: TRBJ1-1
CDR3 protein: CATSVWAATEAFF
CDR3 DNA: TGTGCCACCAGTGTATGGGCGGCCACTGAAGCTTTCTTT

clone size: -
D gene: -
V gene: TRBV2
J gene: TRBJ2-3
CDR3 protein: CAEERMTDTDTQYF
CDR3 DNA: TGTGCCGAAGAGAGGATGACAGACACAGATACGCAGTATTTT

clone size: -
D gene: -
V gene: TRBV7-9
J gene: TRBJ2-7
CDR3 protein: CASSPTDYEQYF
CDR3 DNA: TGTGCCAGCAGCCCGACGGATTACGAGCAGTACTTC

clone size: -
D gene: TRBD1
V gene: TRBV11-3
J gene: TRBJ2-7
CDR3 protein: CASSLGQPYEQYF
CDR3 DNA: TGTGCCAGCAGCCTGGGACAGCCCTACGAGCAGTACTTC

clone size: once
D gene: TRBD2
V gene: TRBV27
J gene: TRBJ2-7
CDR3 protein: CASSPGLGTYEQYF
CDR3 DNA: TGTGCCAGCAGCCCGGGACTAGGGACCTACGAGCAGTACTTC

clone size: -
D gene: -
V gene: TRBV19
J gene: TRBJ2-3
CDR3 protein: CASSSALPTDTQYF
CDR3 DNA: TGTGCCAGTTCTTCAGCCCTTCCCACAGATACGCAGTATTTT

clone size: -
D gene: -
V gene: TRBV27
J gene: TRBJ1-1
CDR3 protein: CASSPRATEEAFF
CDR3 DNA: TGTGCCAGCAGTCCACGCGCGACAGAAGAAGCTTTCTTT

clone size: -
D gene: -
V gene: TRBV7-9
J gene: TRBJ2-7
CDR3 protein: CASSPTLGVETYEQYF
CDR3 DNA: TGTGCCAGCAGCCCGACTTTGGGGGTGGAGACCTACGAGCAGTACTTC

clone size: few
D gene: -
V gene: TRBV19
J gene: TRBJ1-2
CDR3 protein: CASSIPSLQATSYGYTF
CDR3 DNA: TGTGCCAGTAGTATCCCATCGCTACAGGCGACTTCCTATGGCTACACCTTC

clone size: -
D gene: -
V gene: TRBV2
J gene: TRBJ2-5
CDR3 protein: CASWDNRGETQYF
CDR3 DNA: TGTGCCAGCTGGGATAACAGAGGGGAGACCCAGTACTTC

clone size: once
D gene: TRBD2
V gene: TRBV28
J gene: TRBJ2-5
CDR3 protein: CASSLLTSGQETQYF
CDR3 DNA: TGTGCCAGCAGTTTACTGACTAGCGGACAAGAGACCCAGTACTTC

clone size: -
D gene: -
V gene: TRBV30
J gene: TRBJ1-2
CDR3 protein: CAWRRFLVLGHGYTF
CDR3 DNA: TGTGCCTGGAGAAGGTTTCTAGTGTTAGGGCATGGCTACACCTTC

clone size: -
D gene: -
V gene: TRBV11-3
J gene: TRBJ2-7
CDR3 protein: CASSLYWNYEQYF
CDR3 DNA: TGTGCCAGCAGCTTGTACTGGAACTACGAGCAGTACTTC

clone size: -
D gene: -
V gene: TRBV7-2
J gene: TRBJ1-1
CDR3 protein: CASSSLLGPNTEAFF
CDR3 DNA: TGTGCCAGCAGCTCACTCCTGGGACCGAACACTGAAGCTTTCTTT

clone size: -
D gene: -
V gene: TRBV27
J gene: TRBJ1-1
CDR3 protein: CASSRDMNTEAFF
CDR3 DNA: TGTGCCAGCAGCAGAGACATGAACACTGAAGCTTTCTTT

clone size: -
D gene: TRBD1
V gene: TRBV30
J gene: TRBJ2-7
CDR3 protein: CAWSEGAGNEQYF
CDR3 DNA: TGTGCCTGGAGTGAGGGGGCAGGGAACGAGCAGTACTTC

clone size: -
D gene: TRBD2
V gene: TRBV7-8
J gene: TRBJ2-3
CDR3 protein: CASSLVYLAGGPDTQYF
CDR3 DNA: TGTGCCAGCAGCTTAGTTTACCTAGCGGGGGGGCCAGATACGCAGTATTTT

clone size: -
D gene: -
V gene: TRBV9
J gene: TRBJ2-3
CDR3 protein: CASSERPDTDTQYF
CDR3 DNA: TGTGCCAGCAGCGAGCGACCCGACACAGATACGCAGTATTTT

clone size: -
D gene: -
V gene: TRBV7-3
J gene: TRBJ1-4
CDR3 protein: CASSSYRDKPEKLFF
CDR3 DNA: TGTGCCAGCAGCTCCTACCGGGACAAACCTGAAAAACTGTTTTTT

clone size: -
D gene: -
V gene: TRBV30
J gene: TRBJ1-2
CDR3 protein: CAWSARTVLIGYTF
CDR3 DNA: TGTGCCTGGAGTGCCCGGACGGTACTTATAGGCTACACCTTC

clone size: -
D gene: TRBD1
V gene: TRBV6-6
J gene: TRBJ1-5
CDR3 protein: CASSSSTGLNQPQHF
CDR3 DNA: TGTGCCAGCAGCTCCTCGACAGGGCTCAATCAGCCCCAGCATTTT

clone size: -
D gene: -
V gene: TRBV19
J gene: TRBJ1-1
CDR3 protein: CASTLGAGTEAFF
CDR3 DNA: TGTGCCAGTACCTTGGGGGCGGGGACTGAAGCTTTCTTT

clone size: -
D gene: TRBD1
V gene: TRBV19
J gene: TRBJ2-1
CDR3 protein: CASGEQGFYNEQFF
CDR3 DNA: TGTGCCAGTGGCGAACAGGGGTTCTACAATGAGCAGTTCTTC

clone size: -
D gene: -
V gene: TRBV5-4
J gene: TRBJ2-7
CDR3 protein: CASSFRETYEQYF
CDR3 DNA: TGTGCCAGCAGCTTCCGCGAAACCTACGAGCAGTACTTC

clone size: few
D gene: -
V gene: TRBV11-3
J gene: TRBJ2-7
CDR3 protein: CASSLERGWGTYEQYF
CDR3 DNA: TGTGCCAGCAGCTTAGAACGGGGGTGGGGCACCTACGAGCAGTACTTC

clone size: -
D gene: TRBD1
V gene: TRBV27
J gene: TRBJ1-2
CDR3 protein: CASSSSGGDYGYTF
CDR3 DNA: TGTGCCAGCAGTTCATCAGGGGGCGACTATGGCTACACCTTC

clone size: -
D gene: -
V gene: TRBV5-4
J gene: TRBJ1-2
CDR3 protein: CASSPGAVNYGYTF
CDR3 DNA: TGTGCCAGCAGCCCCGGGGCGGTGAACTATGGCTACACCTTC

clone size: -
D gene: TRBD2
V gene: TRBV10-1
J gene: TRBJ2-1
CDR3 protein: CASSDTAREGNWNEQFF
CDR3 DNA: TGCGCCAGCAGTGATACCGCGCGGGAGGGCAACTGGAATGAGCAGTTCTTC

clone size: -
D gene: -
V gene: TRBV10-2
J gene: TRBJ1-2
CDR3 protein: CASSESGSIGYGYTF
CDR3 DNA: TGCGCCAGCAGTGAGTCCGGATCGATAGGGTACGGCTACACCTTC

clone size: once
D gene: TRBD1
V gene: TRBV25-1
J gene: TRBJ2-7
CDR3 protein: CASSELQPGTGIYEQYF
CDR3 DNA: TGTGCCAGCAGTGAATTGCAGCCCGGGACAGGGATCTACGAGCAGTACTTC

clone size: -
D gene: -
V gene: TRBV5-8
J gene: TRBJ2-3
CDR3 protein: CASSLAWGATITDTQYF
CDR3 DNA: TGTGCCAGCAGCTTGGCCTGGGGAGCTACAATAACAGATACGCAGTATTTT

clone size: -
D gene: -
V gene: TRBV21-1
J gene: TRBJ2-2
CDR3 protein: CASSKGDREGNTGELFF
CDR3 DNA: TGTGCCAGCAGCAAAGGAGACAGGGAGGGGAACACCGGGGAGCTGTTTTTT

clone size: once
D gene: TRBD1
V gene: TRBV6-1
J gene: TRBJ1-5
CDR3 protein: CASSDLTGDGQPQHF
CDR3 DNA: TGTGCCAGCAGTGACCTGACAGGGGACGGTCAGCCCCAGCATTTT

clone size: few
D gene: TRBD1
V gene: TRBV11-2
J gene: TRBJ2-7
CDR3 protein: CASSFGTGTYEQYF
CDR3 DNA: TGTGCCAGCAGCTTCGGGACAGGGACCTACGAGCAGTACTTC

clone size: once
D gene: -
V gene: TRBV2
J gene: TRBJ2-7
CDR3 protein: CASSDAKQYF
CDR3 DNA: TGTGCCAGCAGTGATGCGAAGCAGTACTTC

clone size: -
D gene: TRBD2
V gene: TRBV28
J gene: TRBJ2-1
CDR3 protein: CASRSPGTSGDEQFF
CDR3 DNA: TGTGCCAGCAGAAGTCCCGGGACTAGTGGGGATGAGCAGTTCTTC

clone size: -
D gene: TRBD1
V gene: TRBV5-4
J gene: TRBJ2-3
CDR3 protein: CASSPRAWTGPTDTQYF
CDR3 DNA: TGTGCCAGCAGCCCAAGGGCTTGGACAGGGCCCACAGATACGCAGTATTTT

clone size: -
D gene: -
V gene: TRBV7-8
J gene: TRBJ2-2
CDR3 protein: CASSLGASAAGELFF
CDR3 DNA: TGTGCCAGCAGCTTAGGTGCTAGCGCAGCCGGGGAGCTGTTTTTT

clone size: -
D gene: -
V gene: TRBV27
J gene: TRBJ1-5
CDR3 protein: CASSLLTGGSQPQHF
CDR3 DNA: TGTGCCAGCAGTTTACTAACAGGCGGATCTCAGCCCCAGCATTTT

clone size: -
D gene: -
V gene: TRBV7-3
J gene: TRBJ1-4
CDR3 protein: CASSLTGTTNEKLFF
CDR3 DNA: TGTGCCAGCAGCCTAACCGGGACAACTAATGAAAAACTGTTTTTT

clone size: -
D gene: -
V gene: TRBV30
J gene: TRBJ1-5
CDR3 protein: CAWSVQEGRVNQPQHF
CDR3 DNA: TGTGCCTGGAGTGTACAGGAGGGAAGGGTCAATCAGCCCCAGCATTTT

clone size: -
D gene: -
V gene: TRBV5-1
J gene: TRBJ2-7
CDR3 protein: CASSLGLRIDEQYF
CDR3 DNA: TGCGCCAGCAGCTTGGGGTTGAGGATAGACGAGCAGTACTTC

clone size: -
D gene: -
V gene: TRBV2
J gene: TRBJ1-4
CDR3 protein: CALKAWATNEKLFF
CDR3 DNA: TGTGCCCTAAAAGCGTGGGCAACTAATGAAAAACTGTTTTTT